One sample yielded the 14 T cell receptor beta chains listed below, sequenced in a study of T cells in Graves' hyperthyroidism and ophthalmopathy. The investigators amplified TCR beta CDR3 regions from RNA transcripts. The HTBI primer set served for first-round RT-PCR of the TCR CDR3. TCRdb reanalysed the multiplex PCR reads using MiXCR and keeps one entry per CDR3 protein. The data hold about 690,000 distinct CDR3 sequences, with 15% to 20% observed a single time. Sequencing used blood. These receptor sequences come from a middle-aged man with Graves' hyperthyroidism.

This clonotype has a count of ten or more. V usage is TRBV30 and J usage is TRBJ1-6, with D uncertain. There are 13 residues in the CDR3. The germline CDR1 and CDR2 sequences are GTSNPN and SVGIG (reference sequence). V was cut by 2 bases and J by 6 bases, with 8 bases left in between. This CDR3 is CAWSKQFNSPLHF. As DNA, the CDR3 is TGTGCCTGGAGTAAACAGTTTAATTCACCCCTCCACTTT.

This clonotype was picked up a small number of times. Mismatch with germline at one junction end may stem from a read error. The V and J genes are TRBV20-1 and TRBJ2-1; D tentatively reads TRBD1 or TRBD2 (5 bases each). Germline CDR1 is DFQATT and CDR2 is SNEGSKA (reference sequence). This CDR3 is built from 11 residues. In DNA form, the CDR3 reads TGCAGTGCTGTTTCCGGGACCATCAACGTCTTC. As protein: CSAVSGTINVF.

This clonotype was seen ten or more times. V gene TRBV11-2 combines with J gene TRBJ1-1; tentatively, D is TRBD1 (6 bases). V gave up 3 bases and J gave up 4 bases, with 15 bases separating them. This CDR3 is 15 amino acids long. The germline CDR1 and CDR2 sequences are SGHAT and FQNNGV. As DNA, the CDR3 is TGTGCCAGCAGCTTGGGGCAGGGGTATTTCACTGAAGCTTTCTTT. Amino acid sequence: CASSLGQGYFTEAFF.

In this sample, this clonotype turned up many times. The chain couples TRBV12-3 or TRBV12-4 to TRBJ2-3; D gene ambiguous. The CDR3 sequence is 16 residues long. Trimming stripped 7 bases from V and 2 bases from J, with 19 bases between. This CDR3 reads CASTPAAHRVTDTQYF. The CDR3 DNA reads as TGTGCCAGCACGCCTGCGGCGCACCGAGTCACAGATACGCAGTATTTT.

This clonotype has a count of ten or more. The V gene is TRBV10-3, the J gene TRBJ1-6; D call uncertain. Germline CDR1 and CDR2: ENHRY and SYGVKD. This CDR3 contains 14 residues. The germline V and J ends were trimmed by 2 bases and 7 bases, with 9 bases remaining between them. CDR3 amino acids: CAISEMPTNSPLHF. As DNA, the CDR3 is TGTGCCATCAGTGAGATGCCTACCAATTCACCCCTCCACTTT.

This rearrangement joins TRBV27 to TRBJ2-2, with 10 positions matching TRBD2. Germline loops: CDR1 MNHEY, CDR2 SMNVEV (reference sequence). This CDR3 comprises 14 residues. V lost 6 bases, J lost 8 bases, and 6 bases stayed unmatched. CDR3 nucleotides: TGTGCCAGCAGAATAGCGGGAGGTTCTGGGGAGCTGTTTTTT. Protein: CASRIAGGSGELFF.

This clonotype has at least ten counts. The genes are TRBV28 and TRBJ1-2; the D is unclear. Trimming pared 5 bases from V and 8 bases from J, leaving 9 bases between. This CDR3 contains 11 residues. The germline CDR1 and CDR2 sequences are MDHEN and SYDVKM. CDR3 bases: TGTGCCAGCAGTGTCGCTGGGGGCTACACCTTC. Translated: CASSVAGGYTF.

At least ten counts were recorded for this clonotype. The chain couples TRBV6-2 or TRBV6-3 to TRBJ2-7, with TRBD2 matching over 9 bases. From germline, CDR1 is MNHEY and CDR2 SVGEGT. The CDR3 runs to 17 residues. Losses at the gene ends were 5 bases for V and 3 bases for J; bases not matched to a gene: 14. CDR3 residues: CASSLRAGGPGSYEQYF. CDR3 DNA sequence: TGTGCCAGCAGTCTCCGGGCGGGAGGGCCCGGGAGCTACGAGCAGTACTTC.

This clonotype was counted ten times or more. This rearrangement joins TRBV10-3 to TRBJ1-1; TRBD1 is a possible D gene (5 bases). Germline assignment: CDR1 ENHRY and CDR2 SYGVKD. The CDR3 sequence is 13 residues long. Deletions cut 6 bases from V and 1 base from J, with 9 bases between. For the CDR3, the DNA is TGTGCCATCAGCGGGACGGCGAACACTGAAGCTTTCTTT. It is translated as CAISGTANTEAFF.

This clonotype was observed many times. The chain recombines TRBV20-1 with TRBJ2-1, with 7 bases fitting TRBD2. V was pared by 3 bases and J by 5 bases, with 4 bases of the junction left unmatched. Germline CDR1 and CDR2: DFQATT and SNEGSKA (reference sequence). The CDR3 covers 13 residues. The CDR3 reads CSASRGSDNEQFF. As DNA, the CDR3 is TGCAGTGCTAGCCGCGGGAGTGACAATGAGCAGTTCTTC.

This clonotype was detected many times. The chain joins TRBV6-1 to TRBJ2-7; D unresolved. Germline CDR1 reads MNHNS; CDR2 reads SASEGT. Deletions cut 5 bases from V and 4 bases from J, with 15 bases between. The CDR3 consists of 14 residues. CDR3 sequence: CASSYEGFKYEQYF. The CDR3 DNA reads as TGTGCCAGCAGTTATGAAGGATTTAAGTACGAGCAGTACTTC.

This clonotype was seen many times. DNA for the CDR3: TGTGCCAGCAGCTTAGTGGCTAGCGGGGCGGAGACCCAGTACTTC. Translation gives CASSLVASGAETQYF. This chain links TRBV7-2 with TRBJ2-5, with 9 nucleotides matching TRBD2. The CDR3 has 15 residues. From germline, CDR1 is SGHTA and CDR2 FQGNSA. After removal of 1 base from V and 5 bases from J, the junction contained 5 bases not matched to a gene.

There are a few counts of this clonotype. The chain combines TRBV10-3 with TRBJ2-3, with D unresolved. The CDR3 loop spans 14 amino acids. Germline CDR1 ENHRY, CDR2 SYGVKD. V lost 2 bases and J 5 bases, leaving 11 bases between the germline ends. The CDR3 protein is CAISEVTAKDTQYF. The DNA for the CDR3 is TGTGCCATCAGTGAGGTTACAGCGAAAGATACGCAGTATTTT.

Ten or more counts support this clonotype. The chain couples TRBV30 to TRBJ1-6; 8 nucleotides line up with TRBD1. V shed 1 base and J 5 bases; nucleotides not matched to a gene: 7. The length of the CDR3 is 16 residues. Germline V gene lookup returns CDR1 GTSNPN and CDR2 SVGIG (reference sequence). This CDR3 is CAWSATGTGNNSPLHF. The CDR3 bases are TGTGCCTGGAGTGCCACCGGGACAGGAAATAATTCACCCCTCCACTTT.